The 6 T cell receptor beta chains below were found in one sample sequenced in a study of blood T cell repertoires in COVID-19. Sequenced by immunoSEQ multiplex PCR; TCRdb stores in-frame clones only, minus some. The repertoire consists of about 59,000 clones, with around 79% occurring once and the leading ten covering approximately 14%. The sample was peripheral blood. These receptor sequences come from a woman in her sixties or seventies with acute or convalescent COVID-19.

The rearrangement uses TRBV7-9 and TRBJ2-7; D is undetermined. The CDR3 totals 15 residues. Trimming stripped 5 bases from V and 2 bases from J, with 16 bases between. CDR1 is SEHNR, CDR2 FQNEAQ, per germline (reference sequence). The CDR3 here is CASSDTESSPYEQYF. The CDR3 DNA reads as TGTGCCAGCAGCGATACAGAGAGCAGTCCCTACGAGCAGTACTTC.

CDR3 amino acids: CSASPGTGFATNEKLFF. The CDR3 DNA is TGCAGTGCCAGTCCCGGGACAGGGTTTGCAACTAATGAAAAACTGTTTTTT. The chain has TRBV20-1 and TRBJ1-4; TRBD1 agrees at 9 bases. V lost 6 bases, J lost 0 bases, and 11 bases stayed unmatched. Germline loops: CDR1 DFQATT, CDR2 SNEGSKA (reference sequence). The CDR3 is 17 amino acids.

The chain combines TRBV5-1 with TRBJ2-1; 7 bases map to TRBD1. Looked up from germline, CDR1 is SGHRS and CDR2 is YFSETQ. The CDR3 covers 15 residues. J gave up 6 bases and V 0 bases, and 6 bases lay outside the gene matches. As DNA, the CDR3 is TGCGCCAGCAGCTTGGGGGGACAGCCTAGCAATGAGCAGTTCTTC. The encoded protein is CASSLGGQPSNEQFF.

This clone was counted a few times. This chain links TRBV20-1 with TRBJ1-2, with unresolved D. This CDR3 has 13 amino acids. Germline-derived CDR1 and CDR2 are DFQATT and SNEGSKA (reference sequence). V shed 3 bases and J shed 8 bases, with 16 bases lying between them. The CDR3 coding sequence is TGCAGTGCTAGTGGCGGTCGAAATGGCGGCTACACCTTC. It encodes CSASGGRNGGYTF.

This clone occurred a few times. The J gene is TRBJ2-2, the V gene TRBV19; unclear D gene. The CDR3 loop spans 13 amino acids. CDR1 and CDR2 (germline): LNHDA, SQIVND (reference sequence). The V and J ends lost 7 bases and 3 bases respectively, with 9 bases between them. CDR3 sequence reads: CASKRWDTGELFF. DNA for the CDR3: TGTGCCAGTAAGAGGTGGGACACCGGGGAGCTGTTTTTT.

The chain uses TRBV2 and TRBJ2-7; 10 bases align to TRBD1. Losses at the gene ends were 6 bases for V and 4 bases for J; bases not matched to a gene: 9. From germline, CDR1 is SNHLY and CDR2 FYNNEI. The CDR3 runs to 15 residues. CDR3 nucleotide sequence: TGTGCCAGCAGGTTTACGACAGGGGGCCAGTACGAGCAGTACTTC. The encoded protein is CASRFTTGGQYEQYF.